The sequence of this T cell receptor (beta chain) was determined in a study of cytomegalovirus exposure and HLA in healthy donors (TCRdb year 2017). Some background on the complete study: According to an earlier analysis of 587 of the donors, 150 million to 200 million T cells yielded over 100 million unique TCR beta sequences and about 300 Gb of sequence data. A separate validation cohort of 100 to 150 different subjects was used in addition to the roughly 700-subject first cohort. The T cell repertoires of some 700 subjects were profiled by immunosequencing and related to cytomegalovirus serostatus. To predict cytomegalovirus infection status, the study combined high-throughput TCR immunosequencing, statistical association of individual TCRs with disease status, and machine learning. Every repertoire in the discovery cohort had been generated on one and the same sequencing platform. In a later analysis, previously published TCR beta repertoires from several hundred donors were re-analyzed and high-resolution HLA genotyping was added so that TCR occurrence patterns could be studied. Across 300 to 400 genotyped donors of the cohort, an average of roughly 230,000 unique TCR beta nucleotide sequences per donor were sequenced, and around 19% of those sequences were non-productive. Rather than using new phenotypic data, the later analysis identified candidate immune exposures from TCR beta sequences and from how often those sequences occurred across donors. Genome-wide SNP genotypes for about 65% of the roughly 700 donors were used in a later genetic analysis, which treated that subset as a discovery cohort. Several DR-DQ haplotypes were handled as single units for association and clustering because linkage in the cohort was strong. The genetic ancestry cluster associated with self-reported Caucasian donors included roughly four fifths of the 300 to 450 genotyped donors. The aim of the study was to test whether cataloging public T cell receptors could identify signatures of past pathogen exposure. An early release covering about 600 HLA-typed donors comprised about 320 gigabases of sequencing data and approximately 80 million unique TCR sequences. An earlier analysis of about 600 of the donors used high-throughput TCR beta sequencing to judge whether each TCR beta V gene segment behaved as functional or pseudogenic. The number of typed donors differed by locus: about 620-640 for A, B, C, DRB1 and DQB1; approximately 520 for DQA1; around 610 for DPA1; and some 470 for DPB1. Class I and class II HLA loci were covered by the typing at four-digit resolution. Donor age, sex, ethnicity and CMV serostatus were compiled together with the repertoire data.

The cohort comprised more than 550 healthy bone marrow donors. At the time of sampling, every cohort member was nominally healthy, though immune exposures that went unrecorded were likely present. The donor tested CMV seronegative, placing the donor among the approximately 400 seronegative members of the cohort. Each donor provided a peripheral blood sample, and peripheral blood mononuclear cells were used for TCR beta sequencing. The Qiagen DNeasy Blood Extraction Kit was used to extract genomic DNA from the blood cell samples. About this clone: Its antigen remains unidentified. No base-level quality is on record; no much larger clone is a single base apart.

The investigation overall reported the following: In an earlier analysis of fewer than 750 of the donors, most TCR beta V segments were observed in productive rearrangements about 87% or about 30% of the time, broadly matching IMGT annotations. In both the original and validation cohorts, the classifier was reported to diagnose cytomegalovirus status with high specificity and sensitivity. According to a later genetic analysis, donors in an Asian-associated ancestry cluster had fewer N-insertions in productive TCRs than the approximately 670-donor mean. At a false discovery rate of 0.05, a later analysis linked approximately 18,000 TCR beta sequences to specific HLA alleles. According to the authors, the approach could potentially be generalized to other disease states and immunological phenotypes. In a later analysis, HLA-associated TCR beta chains were found to be more clonally expanded and to have lower generation probabilities than equally common non-associated chains. Linkage disequilibrium might explain the correlated functional status among segregating V segments, but an unknown experimental factor could not be ruled out. A later analysis reported that several top co-occurrence clusters appeared linked to parvovirus B19, influenza, CMV and Epstein-Barr virus. According to a later analysis, TCR association rates differed among HLA loci, with DRB1 alleles showing the most associated TCRs and HLA-C alleles showing the fewest. While some public TCRs were present in many individuals, most TCR sequences turned up only very rarely across donors. A later analysis found that most CMV-associated TCR beta chains appeared HLA-restricted, with HLA associations seemingly driven largely by CMV exposure. HLA typing was unavailable for some donors at each locus, so association tests used only the typed subset. In vitro tests confirmed that a few of the cytomegalovirus-associated TCR beta chains recognize cytomegalovirus antigens. A cluster of highly shared sequence variants was judged likely to represent a technical artifact of the sequencing pipeline. The presence/absence analyses assumed that sequencing depth was roughly uniform across donors, and that assumption may not be true. In the study, some 180 TCR beta chains were listed as associated with cytomegalovirus. The cohort was sequenced for TCR beta chains only, and without alpha or paired-chain data the features that could be detected were limited. Roughly 15 rarely observed V segments, including chromosome 9 orphons, were excluded from the earlier analysis of approximately 600 of the donors because counts were too low. In a later genetic analysis, a missense DCLRE1C variant was associated with V-gene and J-gene trimming of TCR beta chains, and the association was replicated in an independent cohort. Strong co-occurrence of HLA alleles, especially DR and DQ, made assigning TCR associations to individual alleles difficult. CMV serostatus was the only immune exposure information available for the cohort. A further reported finding was that TCR beta sequences accurately predicted the HLA-A and HLA-B alleles for most subjects in the first cohort.

The library was built by means of the immunoSEQ multiplex PCR assay. For the multiplex PCR, a mixture combining 60 forward primers for TCR Vbeta segments and 13 reverse primers for TCR Jbeta segments was used. Amplification of the CDR3 region of rearranged TCR beta genes was performed with a multiplex PCR assay on genomic DNA. On the Illumina HiSeq System, the amplified TCR beta libraries were sequenced as 87-base-pair reads. The published analysis was carried out like this. A later analysis counted about 80 million unique TCR beta chains across the 500 to 850 repertoires, and roughly 9.9 million of these chains were shared by at least two donors. Raw reads were error-corrected and collapsed into unique sequences with a nearest-neighbor algorithm that merged closely related sequences to remove PCR and sequencing errors. CDR3 sequences were aligned to IMGT reference sequences to assign V, D and J gene segments. For a sequence to be retained, a match of at least six nucleotides was required to both a V gene segment and a J gene segment. A rearrangement was called productive if the CDR3 had no stop codons and remained in frame with V and J, and every other rearrangement was called non-productive. CDR3 was defined by IMGT convention, running from the second conserved V-encoded cysteine to the conserved J-encoded phenylalanine. The earlier analysis of 500 to 600 of the donors excluded sequences that lacked an unambiguous match to a single V gene segment. In an earlier analysis of some 590 of the donors, V segments were called functional above 56.7% productive rearrangements and were called segregating when the between-donor standard deviation exceeded 5%. A statistical classification framework was built for diagnosing cytomegalovirus status from the catalog of TCR beta chain sequences. In a later analysis, TCR nucleotide sequences were compared against IMGT/GENE-DB human TR gene sequences so that V and J genes could be assigned. Using the TCRdist pipeline, a later analysis assigned CDR3 sequences along with most-parsimonious VDJ recombination scenarios. In a later analysis, every TCR beta chain was defined by the combination of its CDR3 amino acid sequence and its V-gene family, and reads without a unique V-gene family were dropped. As a way to deal with suspected cross-contamination and a sequencing artifact, a later analysis dropped nearly 600 nucleotide sequences that were highly shared and had low generation probability. For each public chain, a later analysis derived a clonal expansion index from normalized ranks of inferred template counts within each repertoire. A later analysis computed generation probabilities with a VDJ recombination model fitted to out-of-frame rearrangements, and checked the results against IGoR. In a later analysis, TCR-TCR, TCR-HLA and TCR-CMV co-occurrence was scored with hypergeometric tests, and a repertoire-size bias correction was applied to TCR pairs. To estimate false discovery rates, a later analysis permuted the HLA or CMV assignments 20 times. In a later analysis, co-occurring TCRs were grouped using DBSCAN, and TCRdist sequence similarity was added for clustering within HLA-allele-positive subsets. Co-occurrence clustering excluded repertoires with fewer than 30,000 or more than 120,000 public chains, plus five with anomalous nucleotide sharing. Here the immuneACCESS table is served through TCRdb, limited to in-frame sequences with V and J called. Missing clones are a known gap in these copies; in checked studies unresolved V genes cover under half, and the rest lacks a known reason. That table gives V, J and clone size, and the DNA gave D and trimming. The sample table shows tens of thousands of clones, and 73% are seen once. Of the sample, about 5.5% falls within the top ten clones.

The sample consisted of PBMCs. The receptor's source is a man aged 45 to 65 in good health and CMV-seronegative.

The CDR3 region reads CASSLQHIGQGARSYGYTF. The base sequence is TGCGCCAGCAGCTTACAACACATCGGACAGGGGGCGAGGAGCTATGGCTACACCTTC. This sequence uses TRBV5-1 and TRBJ1-2, with 11 bases in between that match TRBD1. According to the germline V gene, CDR1 reads SGHRS and CDR2 reads YFSETQ. Reading from cysteine to phenylalanine, the CDR3 counts 19 amino acids. Only the CDR3 part of the read is kept: 57 bases, read in frame from the first base. V ends up 2 bases short and J 4 bases short, with an unmatched junction base count of 16.